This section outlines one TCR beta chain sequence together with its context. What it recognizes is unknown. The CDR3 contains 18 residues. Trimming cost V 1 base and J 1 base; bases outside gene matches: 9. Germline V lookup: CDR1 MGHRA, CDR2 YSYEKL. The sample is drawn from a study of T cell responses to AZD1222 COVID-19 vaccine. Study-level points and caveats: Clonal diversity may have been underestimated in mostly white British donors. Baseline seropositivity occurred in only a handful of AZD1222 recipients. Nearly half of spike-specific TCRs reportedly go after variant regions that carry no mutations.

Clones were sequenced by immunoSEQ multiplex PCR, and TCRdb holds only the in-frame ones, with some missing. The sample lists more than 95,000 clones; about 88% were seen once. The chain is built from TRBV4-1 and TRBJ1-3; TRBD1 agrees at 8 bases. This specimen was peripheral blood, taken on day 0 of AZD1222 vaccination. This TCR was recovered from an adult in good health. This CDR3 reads CASSQGPPGQASGNTIYF. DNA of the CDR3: TGCGCCAGCAGCCAAGGTCCACCGGGACAGGCGTCTGGAAACACCATATATTTT.